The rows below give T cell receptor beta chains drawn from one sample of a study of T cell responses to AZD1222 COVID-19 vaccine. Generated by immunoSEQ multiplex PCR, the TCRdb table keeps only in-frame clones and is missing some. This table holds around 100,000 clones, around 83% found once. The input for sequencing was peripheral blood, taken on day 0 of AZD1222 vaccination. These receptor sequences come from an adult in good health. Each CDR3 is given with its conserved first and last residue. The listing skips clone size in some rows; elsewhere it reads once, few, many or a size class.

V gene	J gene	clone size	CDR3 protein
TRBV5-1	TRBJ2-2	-	CASSPPRTGTSGAGELFF
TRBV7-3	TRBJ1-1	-	CASSWPGQGDTEAFF
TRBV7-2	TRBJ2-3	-	CASSFAGTGPDTQYF
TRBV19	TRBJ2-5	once	CASSIDRVQETQYF
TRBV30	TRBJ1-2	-	CAWSSGAYGYTF
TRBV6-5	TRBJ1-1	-	CASSRQGFNTEAFF
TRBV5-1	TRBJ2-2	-	CASSLGQLTGELFF
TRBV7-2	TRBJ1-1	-	CASSLAFGAEAFF
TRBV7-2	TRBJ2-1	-	CASSPQDNEQFF
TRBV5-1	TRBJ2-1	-	CASSRQVGGNYNEQFF
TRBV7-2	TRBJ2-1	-	CASSLGQGFPGEQFF
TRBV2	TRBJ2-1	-	CASILGGRDRGEQFF
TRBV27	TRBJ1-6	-	CASSLQIRRNSQSSYNSPLHF
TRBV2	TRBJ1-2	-	CASTGISGYTF
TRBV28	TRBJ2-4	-	CASNNDGGVGNIQYF
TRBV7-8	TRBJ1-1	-	CASSIRDTGAFF
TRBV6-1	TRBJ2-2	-	CASSGGTSAYTGELFF
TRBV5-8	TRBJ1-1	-	CASSVGGSLNTEAFF
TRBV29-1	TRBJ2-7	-	CSVDGGRGSSYEQYF
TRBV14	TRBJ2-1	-	CASSRRGGVNNEQFF
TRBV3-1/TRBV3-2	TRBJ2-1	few	CASSQVLPSGGADEQFF
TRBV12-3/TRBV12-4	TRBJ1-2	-	CASTGGLYGYTF
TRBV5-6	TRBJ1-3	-	CASSLAFSAGQGNTIYF
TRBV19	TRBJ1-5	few	CASRIQVSHQPQHF
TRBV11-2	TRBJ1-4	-	CASSLGRALREKLFF
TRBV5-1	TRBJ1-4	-	CASSLGEFATNEKLFF
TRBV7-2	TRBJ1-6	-	CASSKDGGSDSPLHF
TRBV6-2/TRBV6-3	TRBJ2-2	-	CASSGLAGASTGELFF